One sample yielded the 2 T cell receptor beta chains listed below, sequenced in a study of tumor-infiltrating lymphocytes in primary liver carcinoma. Constant-region priming of roughly 500 ng total RNA yielded TCR beta cDNA. Researchers made the TCR beta libraries by running three nested multiplex PCR rounds with slightly modified ARM-PCR. Each of the first two PCR rounds ran roughly 9 cycles with TRBV1-TRBV30 forward and C-beta reverse primers. TCRdb independently ran MiXCR on the multiplex PCR reads; one entry per CDR3 protein. The sample has under 25,000 distinct CDR3 sequences; around 77% are singletons. Taking about 17-31 mg of unsorted bulk tissue, the authors co-extracted RNA and DNA. Input material: liver tumor tissue from sampling region 5. Subset meaning: tumor region T5, tumor centre. The receptors here all came from a woman in her thirties with primary liver carcinoma and hepatitis B virus infection.

This clonotype was picked up many times. V and J are TRBV9 and TRBJ2-7; 9 nucleotides match TRBD2. Germline trimming cut 0 bases from V and 1 base from J; bases unmatched to any gene: 2. Germline V gene data show CDR1 as SGDLS and CDR2 as YYNGEE. The CDR3 runs to 15 residues. The CDR3 loop reads CASSVEAGGSYEQYF. The CDR3 coding sequence is TGTGCCAGCAGCGTAGAAGCGGGAGGATCCTACGAGCAGTACTTC.

The gene calls are TRBV29-1 and TRBJ1-2; D is unresolved. Germline V gene lookup returns CDR1 SQVTM and CDR2 ANQGSEA. The CDR3 length is 12 residues. The CDR3 DNA is TGCAGTCTTGACCATTGGGGTGGCGGCTACACCTTC. It codes for CSLDHWGGGYTF.